This T cell receptor beta chain was sequenced in a study of blood T cell repertoires in COVID-19. Turning to the study itself: T cells, B-cell-depleted T cells, or PBMCs provided the cDNA or gDNA that served as material.

Per the study methods: Counts of nucleated cells, estimated from reference gene primer amplification, were obtained. The repertoire was sequenced with immunoSEQ multiplex PCR; TCRdb's copy has only in-frame clones and lacks some. V, J and clone size derive from that table, while D and trimming were established from the DNA sequence. The table records 200,000 to 300,000 clones, about four fifths of them present only once. Clinical history reported by participants formed the basis on which cohorts were assigned. Contact with a PCR-confirmed or clinician-diagnosed COVID-19 case occurred within 2 weeks of entry. The CDR3 extends over 16 amino acids. The trim removed 2 bases at V and 3 bases at J, leaving 8 bases unmatched. Germline values: CDR1 SGHDT, CDR2 YYEEEE.

Source material: PBMCs or T cells enriched from blood (not recorded which). The chain combines TRBV5-6 with TRBJ1-3, with 7 bases identical to TRBD1. This TCR was recovered from a woman in her thirties or forties who had been exposed to COVID-19. The CDR3 loop reads CASSFVGGANGNTIYF. The CDR3 region has the DNA TGTGCCAGCAGCTTCGTAGGGGGCGCAAATGGAAACACCATATATTTT.